The source of this T cell receptor (beta chain) is a study of esophageal squamous cell carcinoma under preoperative chemotherapy. TCRdb passed the PCR reads through MiXCR, listing each CDR3 protein once. The data hold approximately 15,000 distinct CDR3 sequences, with roughly 60% observed a single time. Time point here: before preoperative PTX-NDP chemotherapy. The CDR3 contains 18 residues. Trimming stripped 0 bases from V and 5 bases from J, with 21 bases between. Germline V gives CDR1 MNHNS, CDR2 SASEGT. A note on this clonotype: Its matching antigen is unknown.

Study-wide results and limits: Abundant clones tended to shrink rather than expand after paclitaxel-nedaplatin. Tumor-infiltrating lymphocytes showed no significant post-chemotherapy TCR diversity increase, unlike peripheral T cells.

This sample was taken from a patient given preoperative chemotherapy. The clonotype originates from a human donor with esophageal squamous cell carcinoma. The donor label of this sample is uncertain. The chain employs TRBV6-1 and TRBJ2-3; D might be TRBD2 (7 bases). CDR3 nucleotide sequence: TGTGCCAGCAGTGAAGCGGGGGGGGGGGGCGGGGACAAAGATACGCAGTATTTT. This sequence encodes CASSEAGGGGGDKDTQYF.